These 16 T cell receptor beta chains originate from one sample sequenced in a study of OX40 agonist ivuxolimab in advanced cancers. Sequenced by immunoSEQ multiplex PCR; TCRdb stores in-frame clones only, minus some. The profile shows tens of thousands of clones, about 92% of them singletons. The material sequenced was CD4+ or CD8+ T cells sorted from blood, taken in a trial of the OX40 agonist ivuxolimab. These TCRs come from an adult with an advanced solid tumor such as melanoma, head and neck, liver or kidney cancer.

V gene TRBV12-5 combines with J gene TRBJ1-6; no clear D. The CDR3 is 12 residues long. Germline-derived CDR1 and CDR2 are LGHNT and FRNRAP. Trimming took off 2 bases at V and 11 bases at J, with 7 bases between the two ends. Written as DNA, the CDR3 is TGTGCTAGTGGTTTGAAGGGCGCACCCCTCCACTTT. Translated: CASGLKGAPLHF.

This chain uses TRBV5-1 with TRBJ2-7; D possibly corresponds to TRBD2 (5 bases). Per the germline V gene, CDR1 is SGHRS and CDR2 is YFSETQ. Trimming removed 0 bases at V and 5 bases at J, with 9 bases between. The CDR3 totals 13 residues. The CDR3 bases are TGCGCCAGCAGCTTGGAAGGGAGTAACGAGCAGTACTTC. Encoded protein: CASSLEGSNEQYF. Full variable domain (rest looked up from reference TRBV5-1 and TRBJ2-7): KAGVTQTPRYLIKTRGQQVTLSCSPISGHRSVSWYQQTPGQGLQFLFEYFSETQRNKGNFPGRFSGRQFSNSRSEMNVSTLELGDSALYLCASSLEGSNEQYFGPGTRLTVT.

This clone was observed a handful of times. The chain joins TRBV28 to TRBJ1-2, with 7 bases fitting TRBD1. The CDR3 has 12 residues. V gave up 3 bases and J gave up 5 bases; unmatched junction bases: 0. Germline lookup yields CDR1 MDHEN and CDR2 SYDVKM. This chain's CDR3 is CASSLGQYGYTF. In DNA, the CDR3 is TGTGCCAGCAGTTTGGGACAGTATGGCTACACCTTC.

The chain uses TRBV11-2 and TRBJ1-4, with 8 bases fitting TRBD1. Germline CDR1 SGHAT, CDR2 FQNNGV. CDR3 length: 17 residues. Trimming removed 1 base from V and 6 bases from J; junction bases left unmatched: 10. The DNA for the CDR3 is TGTGCCAGCAGCTTAGGGACAGGGCCACGCTCTGATGAAAAACTGTTTTTT. Its translation is CASSLGTGPRSDEKLFF.

The rearrangement joins TRBV2 to TRBJ2-2; D assignment may be TRBD1 or TRBD2 (5 bases each). The germline V gene has CDR1 SNHLY and CDR2 FYNNEI. The CDR3 totals 16 residues. The V end lost 5 bases, the J end lost 6 bases, and 19 bases lay between the germline ends. This CDR3 is CASSRDPVVVAGELFF. CDR3 nucleotide sequence: TGTGCCAGCAGTAGGGACCCCGTGGTTGTCGCCGGGGAGCTGTTTTTT.

This chain connects TRBV19 to TRBJ2-7; TRBD1 agrees at 10 bases. V lost 3 bases to trimming and J lost 3 bases; unmatched junction nucleotides: 8. The CDR3 runs to 16 residues. CDR1 is LNHDA and CDR2 is SQIVND in the germline V gene (reference sequence). CDR3 nucleotide sequence: TGTGCCAGTAGTATCACTTGGGGACAGGGGAACTACGAGCAGTACTTC. Its protein product is CASSITWGQGNYEQYF.

In this sample, this clone turned up once. The V call is TRBV6-1, the J call TRBJ2-7, with TRBD1 identical over 9 bases. This CDR3 has 17 residues. Trimming at V came to 2 bases and at J to 3 bases, leaving 11 bases not matched to a gene. Germline assignment: CDR1 MNHNS and CDR2 SASEGT. DNA of the CDR3: TGTGCCAGCAGTGAACCGGACAGGGGCACCTTTTTCTACGAGCAGTACTTC. This translates into CASSEPDRGTFFYEQYF.

This clone was observed once. CDR3 amino acids: CASSLPVGQGTDTQYF. The CDR3 coding sequence is TGTGCCAGCAGCCTCCCCGTGGGACAGGGGACAGATACGCAGTATTTT. V usage is TRBV11-2 and J usage is TRBJ2-3; 10 bases align to TRBD1. The length of the CDR3 is 16 residues. Per germline, CDR1 SGHAT and CDR2 FQNNGV. J was trimmed by 3 bases and V by 5 bases; bases with no gene match: 8.

The chain employs TRBV6-5 and TRBJ2-1, with 9 bases identical to TRBD1. CDR1 is MNHEY and CDR2 is SVGAGI in the germline V gene. Trimming at V came to 2 bases and at J to 4 bases, leaving 0 bases not matched to a gene. The CDR3 totals 14 residues. The CDR3 DNA is TGTGCCAGCAGTTACGGACAGGGGTACAATGAGCAGTTCTTC. It is translated as CASSYGQGYNEQFF.

CDR3 DNA: TGTGCCAGCGGGACAGGGGGTAACAATGAGCAGTTCTTC. Its protein product is CASGTGGNNEQFF. The chain joins TRBV6-1 to TRBJ2-1; 11 bases are shared with TRBD1. V lost 8 bases to trimming and J lost 5 bases; unmatched junction nucleotides: 2. This CDR3 is 13 amino acids long. Germline CDR1 and CDR2: MNHNS and SASEGT.

As DNA, the CDR3 is TGTGCCAGCAGCTTTGCGGGAGGGCGCCCCGGGGAGCTGTTTTTT. It specifies CASSFAGGRPGELFF. V is TRBV7-2 and J is TRBJ2-2; 9 bases map to TRBD2. The trim removed 3 bases at V and 6 bases at J, leaving 5 bases unmatched. The CDR3 has 15 residues. The germline V gene encodes CDR1 SGHTA and CDR2 FQGNSA.

This chain links TRBV4-2 with TRBJ1-3; 10 bases are a match to TRBD1. The CDR3 has 15 amino acids. J lost 4 bases, V lost 4 bases, and 4 bases had no gene match. The germline V gene encodes CDR1 LGHNA and CDR2 YNFKEQ. In DNA, the CDR3 is TGTGCCAGCAGCCCCGGGACAGGGGTCGGAAACACCATATATTTT. It translates to CASSPGTGVGNTIYF.

The chain is built from TRBV7-2 and TRBJ1-1; D remains ambiguous. Germline V lookup: CDR1 SGHTA, CDR2 FQGNSA. V lost 1 base and J 1 base, leaving 4 bases between the germline ends. The CDR3 sequence is 13 residues long. The CDR3 loop is CASSLVGNTEAFF. The CDR3 nucleotides are TGTGCCAGCAGCTTAGTTGGGAACACTGAAGCTTTCTTT.

This clone was observed a handful of times. The rearrangement joins TRBV4-1 to TRBJ1-1; 7 bases are shared with TRBD1. V lost 3 bases to trimming and J lost 0 bases; unmatched junction nucleotides: 10. Germline V gene data show CDR1 as MGHRA and CDR2 as YSYEKL. The CDR3 contains 17 residues. In DNA, the CDR3 is TGCGCCAGCAGCCAGACCCCGGGACAGCGAATGAACACTGAAGCTTTCTTT. As protein: CASSQTPGQRMNTEAFF.

This clone came up once. The rearrangement links TRBV6-5 to TRBJ2-5; the D is unclear. The CDR3 covers 12 residues. Deletions cut 0 bases from V and 5 bases from J, with 4 bases between. Germline V gene lookup returns CDR1 MNHEY and CDR2 SVGAGI. The CDR3 region has the DNA TGTGCCAGCAGTTACTCGGGGGAGACCCAGTACTTC. Residues: CASSYSGETQYF.

The chain recombines TRBV27 with TRBJ1-1; D is unclear. This CDR3 spans 12 amino acids. Germline loops: CDR1 MNHEY, CDR2 SMNVEV (reference sequence). Trimming removed 8 bases from V and 1 base from J, with 8 bases in between. CDR3 in amino acids: CASGRRNTEAFF. As DNA, the CDR3 is TGTGCCAGCGGGAGACGGAACACTGAAGCTTTCTTT.